These 14 T cell receptor beta chains were sequenced from one sample in a study of vaccination and CD4 T cells after COVID-19. Once obtained from cultured CD4+ T cells, the DNA was sequenced using the Oncomine TCR Beta short-read assay. TCRdb reanalysed the PCR reads using MiXCR and keeps one entry per CDR3 protein. Of about 20,000 distinct CDR3 sequences detected, 55% appear once; the ten largest clones hold approximately 16%. No cognate antigen is known for these TCRs. Treatment indicated: roughly ten-day PBMC culture with coronavirus spike peptide pools or control peptides (ViraFEST assay). Material: CD4+ T cells from blood, cultured in vitro. These receptors all stem from a human donor who had recovered from COVID-19.

This clonotype was picked up a small number of times. The CDR3 sequence: CASSEWRTVSQPQHF. In DNA, the CDR3 is TGTGCCAGCAGTGAATGGCGGACAGTTAGTCAGCCCCAGCATTTT. The chain has TRBV6-1 and TRBJ1-5; D is possibly TRBD1 (6 bases). The CDR3 runs 15 residues. Germline V gene data show CDR1 as MNHNS and CDR2 as SASEGT. Trimming left V 2 bases short and J 6 bases short, with 14 bases between.

Remarks on this clonotype: One end of the junction is discordant with germline, which a read error may explain. This sequence joins TRBV5-4 and TRBJ2-2; 9 bases line up with TRBD2. Germline CDR1 reads SGHNT; CDR2 reads YYREEE (reference sequence). CDR3 length equals 14 residues. The CDR3 reads CACSYAGGSGELFF. Here the CDR3 DNA reads TGTGCCTGCAGCTATGCGGGAGGGTCCGGGGAGCTGTTTTTT.

This chain connects TRBV27 to TRBJ2-7, with 7 bases lining up with TRBD2. Germline lookup yields CDR1 MNHEY and CDR2 SMNVEV (reference sequence). V dropped 3 bases and J dropped 7; count of bases not matched to a gene: 21. This CDR3 has 18 amino acids. This chain's CDR3 is CASSLFSGLTRGVEEQYF. Written as DNA, the CDR3 is TGTGCCAGCAGTTTGTTTAGCGGGCTTACTAGGGGTGTTGAGGAGCAGTACTTC.

The chain is built from TRBV2 and TRBJ1-1; D not resolved. The CDR3 length is 14 residues. Trimming took 7 bases from V and 8 from J, leaving 20 bases between them. Germline CDR1 and CDR2: SNHLY and FYNNEI. CDR3 coding DNA: TGTGCCAGCACCCCCTTTGACCCAGCGGAGGAAGCTTTCTTT. Translating it yields CASTPFDPAEEAFF.

The chain uses TRBV2 and TRBJ1-1; tentative D call: TRBD1 (6 bases). This CDR3 has 13 amino acids. The germline gives CDR1 SNHLY, CDR2 FYNNEI. The ends were cut back, 8 bases at V and 1 base at J, with 11 bases in the middle. In DNA form, the CDR3 reads TGTGCCAGCTCTCAGGGGAAGAACACTGAAGCTTTCTTT. Protein product: CASSQGKNTEAFF.

This clonotype was counted only a few times. The rearrangement links TRBV25-1 to TRBJ1-1; maybe TRBD1 (5 bases). This CDR3 is 14 amino acids long. Germline assignment: CDR1 MGHDK and CDR2 SYGVNS. The ends were cut back, 2 bases at V and 5 bases at J, with 12 bases in the middle. The CDR3 spells CASSEPGWETEAFF. CDR3 nucleotide sequence: TGTGCCAGCAGTGAACCAGGGTGGGAGACTGAAGCTTTCTTT.

The sample holds a few counts of this clonotype. J is TRBJ1-5 and V is TRBV7-8; possibly TRBD1 for D (6 bases). The CDR3 length is 15 residues. Trimming took off 7 bases at V and 8 bases at J, with 21 bases between the two ends. Per the germline V gene, CDR1 is SGHVS and CDR2 is FQNEAQ. Written as DNA, the CDR3 is TGTGCCAGCACCAAGGGGGGACCGGGGACGGAGCCCCAGCATTTT. Translation: CASTKGGPGTEPQHF.

The chain uses TRBV10-1 and TRBJ2-2; unclear D gene. The germline gives CDR1 WNHNN, CDR2 SYGVQD (reference sequence). The CDR3 contains 15 residues. The V end was cut by 1 base, the J end by 3 bases, with 9 bases between. The chain's CDR3 is CASSELTPDTGELFF. In DNA form, the CDR3 reads TGCGCCAGCAGTGAGTTAACACCCGACACCGGGGAGCTGTTTTTT.

The chain has TRBV27 and TRBJ2-3; 8 bases are shared with TRBD2. After removal of 0 bases from V and 7 bases from J, the junction contained 9 bases not matched to a gene. Germline lookup yields CDR1 MNHEY and CDR2 SMNVEV (reference sequence). This CDR3 is built from 16 residues. Here the CDR3 reads CASSLSVSGVYYTQYF. CDR3 DNA sequence: TGTGCCAGCAGTTTATCGGTTAGCGGGGTTTATTATACGCAGTATTTT.

The chain combines TRBV10-2 with TRBJ2-7, with 7 bases identical to TRBD2. The V gene end was trimmed by 7 bases and the J gene end by 0 bases; junction bases not matched to a gene: 3. This CDR3 contains 13 residues. Germline V gene data show CDR1 as WSHSY and CDR2 as SAAADI. CDR3 sequence (DNA): TGCGCCAGCACCGGGAGGATCTCCTACGAGCAGTACTTC. Encoded protein: CASTGRISYEQYF.

The rearrangement uses TRBV21-1 and TRBJ1-2. TRBV21-1 is an annotated pseudogene. This CDR3 spans 14 amino acids. CDR3 region: CASSLPRENYGYTF. The CDR3 DNA follows: TGTGCCAGCAGCCTCCCGAGGGAGAACTATGGCTACACCTTC.

This clonotype has just a few counts. The V call is TRBV20-1, the J call TRBJ1-5; the D gene is possibly TRBD1 (6 bases). There are 16 residues in the CDR3. V lost 0 bases to trimming and J lost 6 bases, with 18 bases between them. Germline values: CDR1 DFQATT, CDR2 SNEGSKA (reference sequence). CDR3 DNA: TGCAGTGCTAGAGATGTGAGGGCAGGGGCAGGTCAGCCCCAGCATTTT. Protein product: CSARDVRAGAGQPQHF.

The V gene is TRBV11-2, the J gene TRBJ1-1; D uncertain. Germline V CDR1 and CDR2: SGHAT, FQNNGV. The germline V and J ends were trimmed by 1 base and 1 base, with 4 bases remaining between them. This CDR3 is 13 amino acids long. In nucleotides, the CDR3 is TGTGCCAGCAGCTTAGGCCAGAACACTGAAGCTTTCTTT. Its translation is CASSLGQNTEAFF. Complete variable domain (other parts from reference TRBV11-2 and TRBJ1-1): EAGVAQSPRYKIIEKRQSVAFWCNPISGHATLYWYQQILGQGPKLLIQFQNNGVVDDSQLPKDRFSAERLKGVDSTLKIQPAKLEDSAVYLCASSLGQNTEAFFGQGTRLTVV.

The chain employs TRBV21-1 and TRBJ2-7; the DNA was not compared with TRBD2, the D call given in the table. TRBV21-1 is flagged as a pseudogene. The CDR3 has 19 amino acids. The CDR3 bases are TGTGCCAGCAGCTCCCCCGGAGGTGGGACTAGCTATTACACCTACGAGCAGTACTTC. Residues: CASSSPGGGTSYYTYEQYF.